Below are 3 T cell receptor beta chains sequenced from a single sample in a study of cytomegalovirus exposure and HLA in healthy donors. Primers for the PCR totalled 60 Vbeta and 13 Jbeta. TCRdb keeps only in-frame clones here, not all; method: immunoSEQ multiplex PCR. The repertoire includes around 97,000 clones, around 81% of them detected once, and under 5.5% sits in the top ten. The specimen sequenced was PBMCs. Receptor source: a man aged 35-49 years in good health and CMV-seropositive.

This sequence joins TRBV10-3 and TRBJ1-6; D unresolved. With 1 base removed from V and 8 bases from J, the gap between germline ends came to 12 bases. Germline-derived CDR1 and CDR2 are ENHRY and SYGVKD. This CDR3 has 15 residues. CDR3 nucleotides: TGTGCCATCAGTGAGTATGAAGGGAGGGATTCACCCCTCCACTTT. Amino acids: CAISEYEGRDSPLHF.

This clone was seen only once. The chain uses TRBV30 and TRBJ1-1; 7 bases fit TRBD1. With 5 bases clipped from V and 11 bases from J, the junction kept 11 bases outside the gene matches. There are 12 residues in the CDR3. Germline loops: CDR1 GTSNPN, CDR2 SVGIG (reference sequence). In DNA form, the CDR3 reads TGTGCCTGGGACGCAAGGGGGCGTGGGGCTTTCTTT. Amino acid sequence: CAWDARGRGAFF.

The chain joins TRBV6-6 to TRBJ1-2; D perhaps matches TRBD1 (5 bases). The germline gives CDR1 MNHNY, CDR2 SVGAGI (reference sequence). The length of the CDR3 is 14 residues. Trimming took 3 bases from V and 2 from J, leaving 10 bases between them. CDR3 nucleotide sequence: TGTGCCAGCAGTTATCCAGGGAAAAACTATGGCTACACCTTC. It translates to CASSYPGKNYGYTF.